A single TCR beta chain is shown here with its context. At one boundary the junction diverges from the germline segment, which might be a read error. The CDR3 has 14 amino acids. The germline gives CDR1 WNHNN, CDR2 SYGVQD (reference sequence). Donors had localized lung adenocarcinoma, a non-small cell lung cancer. TCRdb re-analysed the PCR reads in MiXCR, keeping a single row per CDR3 protein. The data show about 20,000 distinct CDR3 sequences, under 70% seen once. This entry belongs to a study of CD4 and CD8 cells across lung adenocarcinoma regions. The source material was CD8+ T cells from the center of a lung tumor. This chain links TRBV10-1 with TRBJ2-3; possible D gene TRBD2, 6 bases. This receptor was taken from a female donor with lung adenocarcinoma. The CD4 and CD8 labels of this study may be unreliable. CDR3 sequence (DNA): TGCGCCAGCAAGGGGAGGCAAGACCCAGACACGCAGTATTTC. Its protein is CASKGRQDPDTQYF.